This T cell receptor beta chain was identified in a study of T cell repertoires in cytomegalovirus infection. Study overall: Both a matching HLA type and CMV infection were indicated by public TCR beta signatures.

Study-wide findings and caveats: HLA-C-restricted CMV clonotypes gave the most frequent clonotype in two of eight donors.

This clonotype came up a few times. Antigen: not known. Germline values: CDR1 MNHEY, CDR2 SVGEGT. Trimming removed 10 bases at V and 4 bases at J, with 13 bases between. The CDR3 runs 12 residues. TCRdb processed the reads anew with MiXCR; each CDR3 protein has one entry. The sample consists of about 740,000 distinct CDR3 sequences, about a third of them appearing once. The TCR was taken from a human donor in good health (CMV status not recorded). Some clones in this sample may be carry-over from other donors' samples. Sequencing used PBMCs. The chain joins TRBV6-2 or TRBV6-3 to TRBJ1-2; D is ambiguous. This chain's CDR3 is CATATSFYGYTF. CDR3 DNA: TGTGCCACGGCGACCAGTTTCTATGGCTACACCTTC.